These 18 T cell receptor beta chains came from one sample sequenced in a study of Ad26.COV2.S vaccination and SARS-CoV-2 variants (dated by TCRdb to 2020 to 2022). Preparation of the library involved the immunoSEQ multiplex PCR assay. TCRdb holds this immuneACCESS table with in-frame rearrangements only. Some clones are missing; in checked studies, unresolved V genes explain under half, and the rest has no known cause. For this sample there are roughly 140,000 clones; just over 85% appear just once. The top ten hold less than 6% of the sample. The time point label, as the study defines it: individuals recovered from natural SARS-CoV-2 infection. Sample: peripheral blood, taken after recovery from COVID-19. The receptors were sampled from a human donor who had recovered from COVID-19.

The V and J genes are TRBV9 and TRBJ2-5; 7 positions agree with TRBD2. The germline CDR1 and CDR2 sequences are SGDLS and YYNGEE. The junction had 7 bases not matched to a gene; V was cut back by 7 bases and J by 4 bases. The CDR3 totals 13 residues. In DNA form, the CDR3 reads TGTGCCAGCGCTACCTGGGGGGGAGAGACCCAGTACTTC. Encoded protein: CASATWGGETQYF.

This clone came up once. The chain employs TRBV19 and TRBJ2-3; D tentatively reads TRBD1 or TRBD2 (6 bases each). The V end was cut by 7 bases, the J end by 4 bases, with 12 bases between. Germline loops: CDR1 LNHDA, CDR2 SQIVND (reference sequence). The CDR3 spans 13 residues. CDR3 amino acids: CASNGGPADTQYF. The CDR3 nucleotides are TGTGCCAGTAATGGGGGGCCGGCAGATACGCAGTATTTT.

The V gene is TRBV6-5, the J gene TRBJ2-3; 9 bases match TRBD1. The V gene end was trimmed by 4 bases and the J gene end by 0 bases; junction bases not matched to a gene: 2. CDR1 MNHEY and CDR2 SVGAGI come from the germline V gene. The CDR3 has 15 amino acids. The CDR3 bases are TGTGCCAGCAGTTCAGACAGGGGGAGCACAGATACGCAGTATTTT. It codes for CASSSDRGSTDTQYF.

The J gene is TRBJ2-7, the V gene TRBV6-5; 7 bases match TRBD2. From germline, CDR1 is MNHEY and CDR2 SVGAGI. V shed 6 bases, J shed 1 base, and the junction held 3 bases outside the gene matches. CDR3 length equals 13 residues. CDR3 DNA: TGTGCCAGCAGGACAGCGGGGTCCTACGAGCAGTACTTC. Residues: CASRTAGSYEQYF.

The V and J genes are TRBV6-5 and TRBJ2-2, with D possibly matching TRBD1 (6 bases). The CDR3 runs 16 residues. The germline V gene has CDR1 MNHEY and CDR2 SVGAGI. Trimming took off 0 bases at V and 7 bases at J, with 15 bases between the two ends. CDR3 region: CASSYSGGRGHGELFF. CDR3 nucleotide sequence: TGTGCCAGCAGTTACTCGGGTGGCAGGGGTCACGGGGAGCTGTTTTTT.

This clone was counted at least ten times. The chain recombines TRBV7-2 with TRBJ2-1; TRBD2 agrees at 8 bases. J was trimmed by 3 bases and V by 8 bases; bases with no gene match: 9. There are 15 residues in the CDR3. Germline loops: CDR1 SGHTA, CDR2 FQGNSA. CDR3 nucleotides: TGTGCCAGCCAGCAGGGCGGGGGGTTCTACAATGAGCAGTTCTTC. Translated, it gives CASQQGGGFYNEQFF.

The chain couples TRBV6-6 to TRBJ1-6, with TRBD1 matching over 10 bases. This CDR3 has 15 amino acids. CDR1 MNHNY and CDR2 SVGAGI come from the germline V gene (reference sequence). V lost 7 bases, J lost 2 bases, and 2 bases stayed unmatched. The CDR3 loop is CASTDRGPYNSPLHF. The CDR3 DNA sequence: TGTGCCAGCACCGACAGGGGGCCCTATAATTCACCCCTCCACTTT.

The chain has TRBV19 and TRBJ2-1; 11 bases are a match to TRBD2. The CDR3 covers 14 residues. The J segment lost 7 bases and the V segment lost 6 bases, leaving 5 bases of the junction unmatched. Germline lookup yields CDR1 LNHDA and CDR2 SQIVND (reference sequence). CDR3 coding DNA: TGTGCCAGTAGCGTAGCGGGGGGGAAGAATGAGCAGTTCTTC. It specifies CASSVAGGKNEQFF.

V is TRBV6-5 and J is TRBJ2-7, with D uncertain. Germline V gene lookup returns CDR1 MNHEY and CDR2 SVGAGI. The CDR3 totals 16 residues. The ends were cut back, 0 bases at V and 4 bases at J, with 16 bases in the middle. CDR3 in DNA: TGTGCCAGCAGTTACTCGATTCCTTATGGACGATACGAGCAGTACTTC. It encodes CASSYSIPYGRYEQYF.

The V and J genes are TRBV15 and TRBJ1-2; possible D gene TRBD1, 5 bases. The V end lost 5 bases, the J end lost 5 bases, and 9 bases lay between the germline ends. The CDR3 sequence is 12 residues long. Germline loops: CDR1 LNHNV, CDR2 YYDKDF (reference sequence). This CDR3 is CATSEGEYGYTF. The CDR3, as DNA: TGTGCCACCAGCGAAGGGGAATATGGCTACACCTTC.

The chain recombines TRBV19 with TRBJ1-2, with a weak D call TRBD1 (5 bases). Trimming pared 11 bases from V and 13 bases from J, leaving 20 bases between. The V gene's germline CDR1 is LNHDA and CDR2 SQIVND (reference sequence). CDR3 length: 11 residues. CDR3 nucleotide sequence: TGTGCCTCAATTCGGGGCCGCCTATTCACCTTC. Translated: CASIRGRLFTF.

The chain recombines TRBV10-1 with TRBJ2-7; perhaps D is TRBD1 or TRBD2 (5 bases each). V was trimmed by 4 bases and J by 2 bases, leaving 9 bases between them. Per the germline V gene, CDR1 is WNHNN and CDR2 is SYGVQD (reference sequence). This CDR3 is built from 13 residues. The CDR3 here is CASSAVGAYEQYF. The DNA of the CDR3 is TGCGCCAGCAGTGCGGTGGGGGCCTACGAGCAGTACTTC.

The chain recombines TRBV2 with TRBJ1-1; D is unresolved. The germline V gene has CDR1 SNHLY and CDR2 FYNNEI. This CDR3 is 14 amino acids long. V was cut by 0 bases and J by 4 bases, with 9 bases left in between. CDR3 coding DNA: TGTGCCAGCAGTGAAGCCGGGTTTCCCACTGAAGCTTTCTTT. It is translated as CASSEAGFPTEAFF.

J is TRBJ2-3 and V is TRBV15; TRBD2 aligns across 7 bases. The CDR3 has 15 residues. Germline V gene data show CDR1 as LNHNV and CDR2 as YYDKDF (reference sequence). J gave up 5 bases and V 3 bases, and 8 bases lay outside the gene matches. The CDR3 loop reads CATSRGMRGLDTQYF. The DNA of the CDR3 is TGTGCCACCAGCAGGGGCATGCGGGGGTTAGATACGCAGTATTTT.

CDR3 protein: CASSEWQAPNQPQHF. In DNA, the CDR3 is TGTGCCAGCAGTGAATGGCAGGCTCCCAATCAGCCCCAGCATTTT. This chain joins TRBV2 and TRBJ1-5, with no clear D. Trimming removed 2 bases from V and 3 bases from J, with 11 bases in between. The germline gives CDR1 SNHLY, CDR2 FYNNEI. The CDR3 loop spans 15 amino acids.

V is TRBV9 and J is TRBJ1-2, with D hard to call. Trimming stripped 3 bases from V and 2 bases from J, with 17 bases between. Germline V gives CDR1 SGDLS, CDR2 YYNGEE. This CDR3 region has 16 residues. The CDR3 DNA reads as TGTGCCAGCAGCGAGTCTAGGTCGTCTGTGAACTATGGCTACACCTTC. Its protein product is CASSESRSSVNYGYTF.

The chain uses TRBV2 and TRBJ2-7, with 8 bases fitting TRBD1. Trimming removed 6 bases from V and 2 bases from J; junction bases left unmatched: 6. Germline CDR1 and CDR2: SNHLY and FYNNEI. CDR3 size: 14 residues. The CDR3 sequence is CASRTGTGPYEQYF. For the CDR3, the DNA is TGTGCCAGCAGGACCGGGACAGGACCCTACGAGCAGTACTTC. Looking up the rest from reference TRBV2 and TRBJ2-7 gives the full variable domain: EPEVTQTPSHQVTQMGQEVILRCVPISNHLYFYWYRQILGQKVEFLVSFYNNEISEKSEIFDDQFSVERPDGSNFTLKIRSTKLEDSAMYFCASRTGTGPYEQYFGPGTRLTVT.

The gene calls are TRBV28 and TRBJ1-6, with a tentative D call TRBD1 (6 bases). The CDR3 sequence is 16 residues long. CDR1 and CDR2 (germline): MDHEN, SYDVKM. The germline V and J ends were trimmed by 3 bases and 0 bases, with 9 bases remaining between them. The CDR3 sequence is CASSLGGGSYNSPLHF. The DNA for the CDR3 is TGTGCCAGCAGTTTGGGAGGGGGCTCCTATAATTCACCCCTCCACTTT.